A single sample is the source of the 17 T cell receptor beta chains below, sequenced in a study of graft-versus-host responses after intestinal transplantation. Their target antigens are unknown. This table comes from immunoSEQ multiplex PCR, and its TCRdb copy is limited to in-frame clones, with some not included. The data contain 80,000 to 100,000 clones, roughly 90% of them singletons. The sequenced sample was unstimulated CD8+ T cells sorted from spleen or lymph node cells, obtained before transplant. These receptors all come from a human donor who was the organ donor for an intestinal transplant.

This chain uses TRBV6-5 with TRBJ2-5, with 8 bases fitting TRBD1. Gene TRBJ2-7 matches the end of the DNA better, so the J call may be wrong. The CDR3 runs to 14 residues. Germline CDR1 is MNHEY and CDR2 is SVGAGI. In nucleotides, the CDR3 is TGTGCCAGCAGTTTAGGACAGGGTGTCTACGAGCAGTACTTC. Its translation: CASSLGQGVYEQYF.

This chain connects TRBV15 to TRBJ2-7; perhaps TRBD1 as D (5 bases). Trimming stripped 0 bases from V and 1 base from J, with 13 bases between. Germline values: CDR1 LNHNV, CDR2 YYDKDF (reference sequence). The CDR3 is made up of 16 amino acids. CDR3 sequence: CATSREKGYISYEQYF. The CDR3, as DNA: TGTGCCACCAGCAGAGAGAAGGGGTATATTTCCTACGAGCAGTACTTC.

This chain joins TRBV6-5 and TRBJ2-1, with TRBD2 identical over 11 bases. The CDR3 is 15 residues long. With 6 bases clipped from V and 4 bases from J, the junction kept 5 bases outside the gene matches. The germline V gene has CDR1 MNHEY and CDR2 SVGAGI. This CDR3 reads CASRTTSGGYNEQFF. DNA for the CDR3: TGTGCCAGCAGGACAACTAGCGGGGGTTACAATGAGCAGTTCTTC.

The rearrangement joins TRBV18 to TRBJ2-3; 7 nucleotides agree with TRBD1. The CDR3 consists of 16 residues. Trimming at V came to 6 bases and at J to 2 bases, leaving 11 bases not matched to a gene. Germline CDR1 KGHSH, CDR2 LQKENI. CDR3 DNA: TGTGCCAGCTCCCGTTTCGACAGGGTCCCCACAGATACGCAGTATTTT. Translated: CASSRFDRVPTDTQYF.

The CDR3 nucleotides are TGTGCCAGCAGTTTAGGGCCGAGCTCCTACAATGAGCAGTTCTTC. As protein: CASSLGPSSYNEQFF. The chain employs TRBV27 and TRBJ2-1; no clear D gene. CDR1 is MNHEY, CDR2 SMNVEV, per germline (reference sequence). The CDR3 runs 15 residues. V lost 2 bases and J lost 0, with 8 bases in between.

The chain has TRBV19 and TRBJ2-7; no reliable D call. The CDR3 has 15 residues. V gave up 2 bases and J gave up 2 bases, with 13 bases separating them. Looked up from germline, CDR1 is LNHDA and CDR2 is SQIVND (reference sequence). DNA of the CDR3: TGTGCCAGTAGTATAATGCCTAAACCTACCTACGAGCAGTACTTC. This sequence encodes CASSIMPKPTYEQYF.

The chain has TRBV25-1 and TRBJ2-6; 8 bases map to TRBD1. CDR1 is MGHDK and CDR2 is SYGVNS in the germline V gene. The CDR3 is made up of 18 amino acids. Trimming took 6 bases from V and 0 from J; bases not matched to a gene: 10. The DNA of the CDR3 is TGTGCCAGCAGCGACAGGGGTTCGGGTGCCTCTGGGGCCAACGTCCTGACTTTC. Translated: CASSDRGSGASGANVLTF. Drawing the rest from reference TRBV25-1 and TRBJ2-6, the complete variable domain is EADIYQTPRYLVIGTGKKITLECSQTMGHDKMYWYQQDPGMELHLIHYSYGVNSTEKGDLSSESTVSRIRTEHFPLTLESARPSHTSQYLCASSDRGSGASGANVLTFGAGSRLTVL.

The genes are TRBV27 and TRBJ2-1, with 9 nucleotides matching TRBD2. Germline values: CDR1 MNHEY, CDR2 SMNVEV (reference sequence). V shed 4 bases and J 9 bases; nucleotides not matched to a gene: 10. The CDR3 covers 15 residues. CDR3 DNA: TGTGCCAGCAGTTCCTATAGCGGGAGTATTGCTGAGCAGTTCTTC. It is translated as CASSSYSGSIAEQFF.

The rearrangement uses TRBV5-1 and TRBJ1-2; D might be TRBD1 (6 bases). The CDR3 runs to 14 residues. In germline, CDR1 is SGHRS, CDR2 YFSETQ. Trimming left V 1 base short and J 4 bases short, with 11 bases between. CDR3 DNA: TGCGCCAGCAGCTTGCAGGGGTATGGCTATGGCTACACCTTC. It codes for CASSLQGYGYGYTF.

The chain joins TRBV7-9 to TRBJ1-1, with TRBD1 matching 7 bases. The CDR3 length is 14 residues. Germline V gene data show CDR1 as SEHNR and CDR2 as FQNEAQ (reference sequence). V lost 4 bases, J lost 4 bases, and 6 bases stayed unmatched. CDR3 region: CASSYLSGGTEAFF. DNA of the CDR3: TGTGCCAGCAGCTACCTCTCAGGGGGCACTGAAGCTTTCTTT.

The CDR3 nucleotides are TGTGCCAGCAGCAATGGGACTTCCGGGACTAGCGGGAGGCCTCACCCCGCAGAGACCCAGTACTTC. This translates into CASSNGTSGTSGRPHPAETQYF. The rearrangement joins TRBV21-1 to TRBJ2-5; the table's D call TRBD2 went unverified against the DNA. TRBV21-1 is assigned pseudogene status. CDR3 size: 22 residues.

The chain recombines TRBV27 with TRBJ2-1, with TRBD2 matching 7 bases. V was clipped by 8 bases and J by 9 bases; unmatched bases: 10. In germline, CDR1 is MNHEY, CDR2 SMNVEV (reference sequence). The CDR3 contains 13 residues. As DNA, the CDR3 is TGTGCCAGCGGGCCGGGAGGATTTGGTGAGCAGTTCTTC. Amino acid sequence: CASGPGGFGEQFF.

The chain carries TRBV27 and TRBJ1-1, with D possibly being TRBD1 (6 bases). Looked up from germline, CDR1 is MNHEY and CDR2 is SMNVEV (reference sequence). Trimming cost V 3 bases and J 4 bases, with 15 bases left between them. The length of the CDR3 is 15 residues. CDR3 sequence reads: CASSFGGAGVTEAFF. The CDR3 DNA reads TGTGCCAGCAGTTTTGGGGGGGCGGGGGTCACTGAAGCTTTCTTT.

The V gene is TRBV7-6, the J gene TRBJ1-1; weak D call: TRBD1 (6 bases). The V and J ends lost 0 bases and 4 bases respectively, with 12 bases between them. The V gene's germline CDR1 is SGHVS and CDR2 FNYEAQ. The CDR3 sequence is 15 residues long. CDR3 loop: CASSLAGRGVTEAFF. The DNA of the CDR3 is TGTGCCAGCAGCTTAGCGGGCAGGGGTGTCACTGAAGCTTTCTTT. Combining the CDR3 with reference TRBV7-6 and TRBJ1-1 gives the whole variable domain GAGVSQSPRYKVTKRGQDVALRCDPISGHVSLYWYRQALGQGPEFLTYFNYEAQQDKSGLPNDRFSAERPEGSISTLTIQRTEQRDSAMYRCASSLAGRGVTEAFFGQGTRLTVV.

The CDR3 loop reads CASTFTLREQGGEQFF. The CDR3 nucleotides read TGTGCCAGCACCTTTACATTGCGCGAACAGGGTGGCGAGCAGTTCTTC. The chain recombines TRBV28 with TRBJ2-1, with a weak D call TRBD1 (6 bases). The CDR3 is 16 residues long. Trimming removed 7 bases from V and 10 bases from J, with 26 bases in between. Germline CDR1 reads MDHEN; CDR2 reads SYDVKM.

Here the CDR3 DNA reads TGTGCCAGCAGCCGACAGGGTAGGAGAACAGATACGCAGTATTTT. It specifies CASSRQGRRTDTQYF. The chain employs TRBV5-5 and TRBJ2-3; 7 bases are a match to TRBD1. The junction had 8 bases not matched to a gene; V was cut back by 4 bases and J by 3 bases. The CDR3 covers 15 residues. Germline lookup yields CDR1 SGHKS and CDR2 YYEKEE (reference sequence).

This clone was detected once. The CDR3 nucleotides read TGTGCCAGCAGTTACTCGTCGGACAGAGCTTACTACGAGCAGTACTTC. Translating it yields CASSYSSDRAYYEQYF. J is TRBJ2-7 and V is TRBV6-6, with D perhaps matching TRBD1 (6 bases). The CDR3 is 16 amino acids. Trimming took 0 bases from V and 3 from J, leaving 15 bases between them. Germline V gives CDR1 MNHNY, CDR2 SVGAGI (reference sequence).